This entry concerns a single TCR beta chain. Its antigen is currently unknown. The source of the sample is a study of shared clonotypes between healthy human individuals. Study at large: A couple of women and a few men aged 18 to 49 served as donors. Each donor contributed plates that comprised three CD4 naive, three CD4 memory, two CD8 naive and one CD8 memory. Points from the study as a whole: When compared with the clonotypes that were shared by all four sorted-subset donors, the non-shared clonotypes turned out to have lower generation probabilities.

Naive CD8 cells, CD45RO-negative and positively selected for CCR7, excluded terminally differentiated effector memory CD45RA+ cells. Recent vaccinations or acute infections were absent in the healthy HIV-negative adult donors. TCRdb's table, derived via immunoSEQ multiplex PCR, lists solely in-frame clones and lacks some. Of around 1.9 million clones listed, approximately 92% were seen once; the top ten hold around 1.7%. CDR1 is LGHNA, CDR2 YNFKEQ, per germline. J gave up 7 bases and V 6 bases, and 7 bases lay outside the gene matches. The CDR3 is 14 residues long. Sequenced input: naive CD8+ T cells from PBMCs. This receptor was obtained from a young man in good health. Some clones in this sample may be carry-over from other donors' samples. The chain carries TRBV4-2 and TRBJ2-7; 12 bases align to TRBD2. The CDR3 coding sequence is TGTGCCAGCAGGCGACTAGCGGGAGAGGATGAGCAGTACTTC. Translation gives CASRRLAGEDEQYF.